These 6 T cell receptor beta chains were all obtained from the same sample, sequenced in a study of blood T cell repertoires in COVID-19. Repertoires were generated with immunoSEQ multiplex PCR, while TCRdb's copy carries only in-frame clones and drops some. The sample records tens of thousands of clones, around 80% being singletons. The sample consisted of peripheral blood. These receptors were obtained from a man aged 55-75 years with acute or convalescent COVID-19.

The V gene is TRBV29-1, the J gene TRBJ2-1; D might be TRBD2 (5 bases). V lost 2 bases and J 6 bases, leaving 23 bases between the germline ends. Looked up from germline, CDR1 is SQVTM and CDR2 is ANQGSEA. The CDR3 loop spans 17 amino acids. Here the CDR3 DNA reads TGCAGCGTTGAACGGTTAGCCCAAACGGGAATACGCAATGAGCAGTTCTTC. Its translation is CSVERLAQTGIRNEQFF.

This chain joins TRBV28 and TRBJ2-1, with TRBD2 matching over 7 bases. This CDR3 has 17 amino acids. The germline V gene has CDR1 MDHEN and CDR2 SYDVKM. The V segment lost 3 bases and the J segment 8 bases; nucleotides outside the gene matches: 16. The CDR3 spells CASSFRGAGRISDEQFF. In DNA, the CDR3 is TGTGCCAGCAGTTTTCGTGGAGCGGGAAGGATTTCTGATGAGCAGTTCTTC.

V usage is TRBV5-1 and J usage is TRBJ1-2; 9 nucleotides match TRBD1. The V gene's germline CDR1 is SGHRS and CDR2 YFSETQ. The CDR3 runs 17 residues. V lost 4 bases and J lost 0; bases outside the gene matches: 10. CDR3: CASSLPTGGFANYGYTF. Written as DNA, the CDR3 is TGCGCCAGCAGCCTACCGACAGGGGGGTTCGCTAACTATGGCTACACCTTC.

The V gene is TRBV7-9, the J gene TRBJ1-1; D unclear. The V end lost 4 bases, the J end lost 2 bases, and 8 bases lay between the germline ends. Looked up from germline, CDR1 is SEHNR and CDR2 is FQNEAQ (reference sequence). The CDR3 spans 13 residues. The CDR3 region is CASSSGFNTEAFF. The CDR3 coding sequence is TGTGCCAGCAGCTCCGGGTTTAACACTGAAGCTTTCTTT.

This chain links TRBV4-2 with TRBJ2-2; TRBD2 agrees at 7 bases. V was pared by 3 bases and J by 6 bases, with 16 bases of the junction left unmatched. Germline CDR1 LGHNA, CDR2 YNFKEQ. CDR3 length equals 18 residues. CDR3 nucleotide sequence: TGTGCCAGCAGCCACCAGAGGTTGGGACTATCGGGACCCGGGGAGCTGTTTTTT. The encoded protein is CASSHQRLGLSGPGELFF.

This rearrangement joins TRBV19 to TRBJ2-6; maybe TRBD1 (6 bases). The CDR3 totals 15 residues. V shed 9 bases and J shed 2 bases, with 14 bases lying between them. The germline CDR1 and CDR2 sequences are LNHDA and SQIVND (reference sequence). The DNA of the CDR3 is TGTGCCAGCACCCCACAGGGAACTGGGGCCAACGTCCTGACTTTC. Translation: CASTPQGTGANVLTF. The full variable domain, completed using reference TRBV19 and TRBJ2-6, is DGGITQSPKYLFRKEGQNVTLSCEQNLNHDAMYWYRQDPGQGLRLIYYSQIVNDFQKGDIAEGYSVSREKKESFPLTVTSAQKNPTAFYLCASTPQGTGANVLTFGAGSRLTVL.